This T cell receptor (beta chain) was obtained from a study of early T cells in non-severe SARS-CoV-2 infection. Regarding the study as a whole: VDJdb-based matching was biased toward anti-spike CD8 responses and missed private and CD4 specificities.

Trimming shortened V by 0 bases and J by 4 bases, and 19 bases separated the two germline ends. This CDR3 spans 18 amino acids. Germline V gene lookup returns CDR1 SGDLS and CDR2 YYNGEE. TCRdb recomputed calls from the 5' RACE reads with MiXCR, one row per CDR3 protein. Of tens of thousands of distinct CDR3 sequences listed, around an eighth are singletons. A few counts support this clonotype. The antigen is not known. The clonotype was recovered from an adult who was a healthcare worker with PCR-confirmed SARS-CoV-2 infection or an uninfected control (not recorded which). Sequenced here: whole blood, sampled at baseline. The J gene is TRBJ2-2, the V gene TRBV9, with D perhaps TRBD1 (5 bases). The CDR3 reads CASSVGIGAGRRTGELFF. The CDR3, as DNA: TGTGCCAGCAGCGTAGGTATTGGGGCAGGGCGTCGCACCGGGGAGCTGTTTTTT.